This T cell receptor (beta chain) was recorded in a study of cytomegalovirus exposure and HLA in healthy donors. V was shortened by 2 bases and J by 6 bases, with 4 bases between the two germline ends. The CDR3 loop spans 12 amino acids. The germline CDR1 and CDR2 sequences are SGHAT and FQNNGV. The study ran its PCR with 60 Vbeta and 13 Jbeta primers. Profiling relied on immunoSEQ multiplex PCR, and the TCRdb table lists in-frame clones only, not all of them. Of fewer than 70,000 clones in the sample, 68% were seen once. The source of this sequence is a woman in her thirties in good health and CMV-seronegative. The specimen was PBMCs. This chain joins TRBV11-2 and TRBJ2-2, with unresolved D. The CDR3 spells CASSLLSGELFF. The CDR3 coding sequence is TGTGCCAGCAGCTTACTTTCCGGGGAGCTGTTTTTT.